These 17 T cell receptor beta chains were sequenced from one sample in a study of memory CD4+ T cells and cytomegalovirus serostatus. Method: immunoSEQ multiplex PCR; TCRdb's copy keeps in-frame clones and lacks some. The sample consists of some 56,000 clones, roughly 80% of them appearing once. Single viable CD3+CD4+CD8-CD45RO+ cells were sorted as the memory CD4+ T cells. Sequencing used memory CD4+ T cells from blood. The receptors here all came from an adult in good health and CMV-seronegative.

The CDR3 DNA reads TGCAGCGTCGGAACTCCAGGCCCCTATGGCTACACCTTC. This sequence encodes CSVGTPGPYGYTF. The V and J genes are TRBV29-1 and TRBJ1-2; D ambiguous. Trimming left V 6 bases short and J 4 bases short, with 15 bases between. The CDR3 covers 13 residues. Per the germline V gene, CDR1 is SQVTM and CDR2 is ANQGSEA.

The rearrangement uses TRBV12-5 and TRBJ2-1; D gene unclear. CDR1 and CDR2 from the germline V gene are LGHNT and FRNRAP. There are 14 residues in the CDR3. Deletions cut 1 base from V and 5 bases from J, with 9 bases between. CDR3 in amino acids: CASGLGAVNNEQFF. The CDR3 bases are TGTGCTAGTGGTTTGGGGGCAGTTAACAATGAGCAGTTCTTC. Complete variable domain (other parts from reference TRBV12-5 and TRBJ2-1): DARVTQTPRHKVTEMGQEVTMRCQPILGHNTVFWYRQTMMQGLELLAYFRNRAPLDDSGMPKDRFSAEMPDATLATLKIQPSEPRDSAVYFCASGLGAVNNEQFFGPGTRLTVL.

This CDR3 is CASSGRGFEQYF. Written as DNA, the CDR3 is TGTGCCAGCAGCGGCCGGGGGTTCGAGCAGTACTTC. The V call is TRBV7-2, the J call TRBJ2-7, with D possibly being TRBD2 (6 bases). Between the trimmed V and J ends, which lost 5 bases and 6 bases, there was a span of 11 bases. Per germline, CDR1 SGHTA and CDR2 FQGNSA. This CDR3 spans 12 amino acids.

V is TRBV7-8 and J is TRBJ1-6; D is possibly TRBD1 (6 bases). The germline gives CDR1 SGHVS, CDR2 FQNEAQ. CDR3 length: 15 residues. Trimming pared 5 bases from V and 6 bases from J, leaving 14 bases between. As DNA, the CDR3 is TGTGCCAGCAGCCCGAGGACAGACCCTAATTCACCCCTCCACTTT. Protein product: CASSPRTDPNSPLHF.

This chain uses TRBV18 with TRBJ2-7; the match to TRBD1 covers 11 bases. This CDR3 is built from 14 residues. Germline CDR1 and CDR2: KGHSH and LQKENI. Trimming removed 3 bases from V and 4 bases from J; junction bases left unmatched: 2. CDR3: CASSPGTGGYEQYF. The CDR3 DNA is TGTGCCAGCTCACCCGGGACAGGGGGTTACGAGCAGTACTTC. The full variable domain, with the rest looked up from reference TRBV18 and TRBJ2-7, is NAGVMQNPRHLVRRRGQEARLRCSPMKGHSHVYWYRQLPEEGLKFMVYLQKENIIDESGMPKERFSAEFPKEGPSILRIQQVVRGDSAAYFCASSPGTGGYEQYFGPGTRLTVT.

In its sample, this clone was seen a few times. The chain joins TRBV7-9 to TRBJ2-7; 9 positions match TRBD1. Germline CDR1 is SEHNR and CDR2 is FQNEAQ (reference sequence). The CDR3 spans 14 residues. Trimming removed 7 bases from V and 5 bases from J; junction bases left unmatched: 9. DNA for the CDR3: TGTGCCAGCACAAACCGGGACAGGGCTGACGAGCAGTACTTC. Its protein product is CASTNRDRADEQYF.

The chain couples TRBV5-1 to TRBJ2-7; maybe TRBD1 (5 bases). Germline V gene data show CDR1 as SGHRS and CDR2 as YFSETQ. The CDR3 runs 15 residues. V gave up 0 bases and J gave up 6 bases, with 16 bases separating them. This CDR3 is CASSLGQGGIGEQYF. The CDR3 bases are TGCGCCAGCAGCTTGGGCCAGGGCGGAATCGGCGAGCAGTACTTC.

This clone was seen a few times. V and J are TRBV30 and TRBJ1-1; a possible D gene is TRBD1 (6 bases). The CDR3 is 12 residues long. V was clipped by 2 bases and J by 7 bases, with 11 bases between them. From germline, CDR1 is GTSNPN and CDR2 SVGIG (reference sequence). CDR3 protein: CAWSPRDIEAFF. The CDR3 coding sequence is TGTGCCTGGAGTCCCCGGGACATTGAAGCTTTCTTT.

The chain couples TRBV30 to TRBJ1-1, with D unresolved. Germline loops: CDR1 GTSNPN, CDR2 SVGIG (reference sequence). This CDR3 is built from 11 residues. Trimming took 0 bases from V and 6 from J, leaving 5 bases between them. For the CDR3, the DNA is TGTGCCTGGAGTGTAAGCGCTGAAGCTTTCTTT. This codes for CAWSVSAEAFF.

This chain's CDR3 is CASSFTQRDTQYF. DNA of the CDR3: TGTGCCAGCAGTTTTACCCAGCGGGATACGCAGTATTTT. V is TRBV7-3 and J is TRBJ2-3; D may be TRBD2 (5 bases). The CDR3 contains 13 residues. Germline CDR1 and CDR2: SGHTA and FQGTGA. Trimming pared 6 bases from V and 6 bases from J, leaving 13 bases between.

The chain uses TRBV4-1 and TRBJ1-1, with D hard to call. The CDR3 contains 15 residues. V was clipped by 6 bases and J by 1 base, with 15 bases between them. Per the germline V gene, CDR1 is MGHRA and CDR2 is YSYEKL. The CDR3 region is CASSQIVLGNTEAFF. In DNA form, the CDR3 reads TGCGCCAGCAGTCAGATCGTCCTGGGGAACACTGAAGCTTTCTTT.

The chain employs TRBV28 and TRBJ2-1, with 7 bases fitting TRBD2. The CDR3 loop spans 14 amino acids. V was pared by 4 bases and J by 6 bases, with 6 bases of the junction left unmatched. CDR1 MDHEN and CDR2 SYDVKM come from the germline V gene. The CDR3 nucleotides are TGTGCCAGCAGTTCGGGAGGACTTTCCAATGAGCAGTTCTTC. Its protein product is CASSSGGLSNEQFF.

CDR3 sequence reads: CASSLGQGAGYEQYF. CDR3 in DNA: TGTGCCAGCAGCTTGGGCCAGGGGGCCGGCTACGAGCAGTACTTC. The chain is built from TRBV5-4 and TRBJ2-7; 8 nucleotides match TRBD1. Germline assignment: CDR1 SGHNT and CDR2 YYREEE (reference sequence). This CDR3 contains 15 residues. V was pared by 0 bases and J by 3 bases, with 5 bases of the junction left unmatched. Variable domain in full (rest from reference TRBV5-4 and TRBJ2-7): ETGVTQSPTHLIKTRGQQVTLRCSSQSGHNTVSWYQQALGQGPQFIFQYYREEENGRGNFPPRFSGLQFPNYSSELNVNALELDDSALYLCASSLGQGAGYEQYFGPGTRLTVT.

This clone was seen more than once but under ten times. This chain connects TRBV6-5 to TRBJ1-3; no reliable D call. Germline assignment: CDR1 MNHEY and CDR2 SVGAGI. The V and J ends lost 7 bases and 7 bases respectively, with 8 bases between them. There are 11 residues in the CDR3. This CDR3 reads CASIKGNTIYF. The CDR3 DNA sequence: TGTGCCAGCATTAAAGGGAACACCATATATTTT.

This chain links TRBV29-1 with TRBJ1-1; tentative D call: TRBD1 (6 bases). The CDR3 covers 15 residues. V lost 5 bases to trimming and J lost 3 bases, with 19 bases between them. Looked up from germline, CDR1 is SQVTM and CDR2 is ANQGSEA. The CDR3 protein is CSVTPPTGADTEAFF. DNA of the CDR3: TGCAGCGTTACCCCACCTACGGGGGCAGACACTGAAGCTTTCTTT. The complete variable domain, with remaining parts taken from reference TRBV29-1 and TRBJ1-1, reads SAVISQKPSRDICQRGTSLTIQCQVDSQVTMMFWYRQQPGQSLTLIATANQGSEATYESGFVIDKFPISRPNLTFSTLTVSNMSPEDSSIYLCSVTPPTGADTEAFFGQGTRLTVV.

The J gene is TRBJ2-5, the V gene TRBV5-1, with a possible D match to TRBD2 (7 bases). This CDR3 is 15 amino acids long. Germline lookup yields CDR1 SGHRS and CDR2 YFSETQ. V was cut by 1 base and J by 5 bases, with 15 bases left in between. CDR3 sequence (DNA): TGCGCCAGCAGCTTGTATACGGGGGGCCCGGAGACCCAGTACTTC. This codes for CASSLYTGGPETQYF.

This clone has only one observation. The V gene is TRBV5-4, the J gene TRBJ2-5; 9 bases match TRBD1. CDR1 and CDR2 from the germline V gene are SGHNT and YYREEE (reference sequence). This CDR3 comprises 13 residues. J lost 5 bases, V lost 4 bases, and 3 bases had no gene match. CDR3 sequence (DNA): TGTGCCAGCAGCCCGACAGGGGGGGAGACCCAGTACTTC. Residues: CASSPTGGETQYF.